This T cell receptor (beta chain) comes out of a study of blood T cell repertoires in COVID-19. Clones were sequenced by immunoSEQ multiplex PCR, and TCRdb holds only the in-frame ones, with some missing. This sample has roughly 80,000 clones, with under 95% found just once. The receptor was derived from an elderly woman with active or convalescent COVID-19. The sequenced material came from peripheral blood.

This CDR3 is CASSSQGNYGYTF. CDR3 DNA sequence: TGCGCCAGCAGCTCACAGGGTAACTATGGCTACACCTTC. The chain joins TRBV5-1 to TRBJ1-2; a weak D match, TRBD1 (6 bases). V lost 3 bases and J 1 base, leaving 7 bases between the germline ends. CDR1 is SGHRS and CDR2 is YFSETQ in the germline V gene. CDR3 size: 13 residues.